The clone carrying this TCR beta chain was detected many times. Its target is not known. These data belong to a study of T-cell reconstitution after alpha-beta-depleted transplantation in children. The V gene end was trimmed by 6 bases and the J gene end by 8 bases; junction bases not matched to a gene: 5. Germline CDR1 is MNHNS and CDR2 is SASEGT. This CDR3 has 13 amino acids. General study results and limits: Alpha-beta T cells present about two months after transplant were reported to originate from several hundred expanded graft clones. Diversity and T-cell counts at one year after transplant derived mostly from new T cells. Surviving recipient T cells and thymic progenitors accounted for the high day-60 TCRbeta diversity observed in some patients.

Preparation of the TCRbeta library used unique molecular identifiers. TCRdb processed the PCR reads anew with MiXCR; each CDR3 protein has one entry. Of approximately 300,000 distinct CDR3 sequences in the sample, nearly 8% are singletons; the top ten hold around 10%. The input for sequencing was peripheral blood, taken 360 days after TCRalphabeta/CD19-depleted stem cell transplant. This receptor was identified in a female patient aged 2-15 years who had a stem cell transplant for Fanconi anemia, so the T cells may come from the graft donor. The rearrangement joins TRBV6-1 to TRBJ2-1, with 9 bases aligning to TRBD1. CDR3 region: CASRGQGIHEQFF. Written as DNA, the CDR3 is TGTGCCAGCAGGGGACAGGGTATACATGAGCAGTTCTTC.